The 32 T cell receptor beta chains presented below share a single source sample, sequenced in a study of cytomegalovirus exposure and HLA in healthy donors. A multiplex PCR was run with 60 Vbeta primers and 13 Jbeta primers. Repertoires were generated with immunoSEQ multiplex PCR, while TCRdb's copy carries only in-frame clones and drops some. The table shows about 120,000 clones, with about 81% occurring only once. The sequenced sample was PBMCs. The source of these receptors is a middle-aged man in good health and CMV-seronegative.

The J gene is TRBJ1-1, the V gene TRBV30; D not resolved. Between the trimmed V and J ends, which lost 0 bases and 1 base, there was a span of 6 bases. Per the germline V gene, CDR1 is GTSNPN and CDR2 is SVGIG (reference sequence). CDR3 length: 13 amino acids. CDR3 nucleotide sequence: TGTGCCTGGAGTGTAAACAGGAACACTGAAGCTTTCTTT. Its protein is CAWSVNRNTEAFF.

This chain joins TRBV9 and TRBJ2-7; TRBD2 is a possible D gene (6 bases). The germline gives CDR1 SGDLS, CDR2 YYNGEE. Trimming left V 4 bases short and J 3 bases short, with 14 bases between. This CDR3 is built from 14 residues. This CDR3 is CASSPVPGVYEQYF. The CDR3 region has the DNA TGTGCCAGCAGCCCAGTTCCGGGAGTCTACGAGCAGTACTTC.

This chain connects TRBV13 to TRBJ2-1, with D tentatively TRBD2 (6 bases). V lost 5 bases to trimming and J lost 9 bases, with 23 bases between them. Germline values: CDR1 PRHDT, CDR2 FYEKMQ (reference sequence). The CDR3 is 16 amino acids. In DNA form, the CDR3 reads TGTGCCAGCAGCCGAGGAACCGGGACTCAACTCAGTGAGCAGTTCTTC. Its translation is CASSRGTGTQLSEQFF.

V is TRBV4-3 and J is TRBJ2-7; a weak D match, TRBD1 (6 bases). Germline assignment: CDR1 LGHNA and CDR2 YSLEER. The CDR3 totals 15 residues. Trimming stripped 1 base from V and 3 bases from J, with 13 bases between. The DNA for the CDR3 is TGCGCCAGCAGCCAAGGATCCGGACAGCTCTACGAGCAGTACTTC. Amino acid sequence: CASSQGSGQLYEQYF.

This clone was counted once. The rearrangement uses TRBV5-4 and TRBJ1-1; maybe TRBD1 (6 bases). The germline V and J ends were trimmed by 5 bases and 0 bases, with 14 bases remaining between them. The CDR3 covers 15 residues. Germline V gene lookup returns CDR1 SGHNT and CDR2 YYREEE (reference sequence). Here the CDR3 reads CASSAGQLMNTEAFF. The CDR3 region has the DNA TGTGCCAGCAGTGCCGGACAGCTGATGAACACTGAAGCTTTCTTT.

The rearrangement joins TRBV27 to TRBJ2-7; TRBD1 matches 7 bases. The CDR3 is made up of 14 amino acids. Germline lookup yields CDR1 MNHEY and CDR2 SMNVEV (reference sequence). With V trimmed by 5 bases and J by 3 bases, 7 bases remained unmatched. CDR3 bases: TGTGCCAGCAGTCCCTGGGGGACAGACTACGAGCAGTACTTC. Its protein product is CASSPWGTDYEQYF.

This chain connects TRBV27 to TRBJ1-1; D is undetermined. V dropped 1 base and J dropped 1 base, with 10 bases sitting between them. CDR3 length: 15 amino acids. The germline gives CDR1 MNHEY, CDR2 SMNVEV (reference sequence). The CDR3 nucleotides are TGTGCCAGCAGTTTATTTAACGAGGGGAACACTGAAGCTTTCTTT. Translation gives CASSLFNEGNTEAFF.

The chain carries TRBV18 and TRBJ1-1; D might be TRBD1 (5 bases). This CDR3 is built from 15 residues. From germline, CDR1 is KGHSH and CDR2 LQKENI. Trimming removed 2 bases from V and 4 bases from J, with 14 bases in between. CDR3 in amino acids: CASSPRGSVGTEAFF. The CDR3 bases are TGTGCCAGCTCACCAAGGGGCAGCGTAGGCACTGAAGCTTTCTTT.

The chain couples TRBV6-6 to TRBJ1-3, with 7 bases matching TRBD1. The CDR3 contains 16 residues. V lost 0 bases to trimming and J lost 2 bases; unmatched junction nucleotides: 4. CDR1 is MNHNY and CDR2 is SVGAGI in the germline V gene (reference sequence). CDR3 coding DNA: TGTGCCAGCAGTTACTCAGGGGGCGATCCTGGAAACACCATATATTTT. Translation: CASSYSGGDPGNTIYF.

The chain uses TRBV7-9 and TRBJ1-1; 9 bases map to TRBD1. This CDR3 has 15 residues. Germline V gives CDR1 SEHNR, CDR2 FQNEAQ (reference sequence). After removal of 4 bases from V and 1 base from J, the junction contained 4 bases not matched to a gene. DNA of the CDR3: TGTGCCAGCAGCTACGGGACAGGGCCGAACACTGAAGCTTTCTTT. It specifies CASSYGTGPNTEAFF.

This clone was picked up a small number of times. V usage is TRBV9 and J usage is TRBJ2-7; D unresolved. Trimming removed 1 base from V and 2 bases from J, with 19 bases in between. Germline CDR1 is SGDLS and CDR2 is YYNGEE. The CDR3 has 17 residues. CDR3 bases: TGTGCCAGCAGCGTAACCGACCGCGGAAGAAAACCCTACGAGCAGTACTTC. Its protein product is CASSVTDRGRKPYEQYF.

The CDR3 here is CASSVAIDTGELFF. The CDR3, as DNA: TGTGCCAGCAGCGTAGCTATAGACACCGGGGAGCTGTTTTTT. The chain has TRBV9 and TRBJ2-2, with unresolved D. The CDR3 has 14 amino acids. Germline lookup yields CDR1 SGDLS and CDR2 YYNGEE. The V and J ends lost 0 bases and 3 bases respectively, with 6 bases between them.

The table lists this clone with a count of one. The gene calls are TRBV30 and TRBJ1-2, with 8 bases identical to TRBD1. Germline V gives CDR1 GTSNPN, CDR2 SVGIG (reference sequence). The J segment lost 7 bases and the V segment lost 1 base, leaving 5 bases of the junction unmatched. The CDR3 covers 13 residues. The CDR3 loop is CAWSGDRGIGYTF. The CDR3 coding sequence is TGTGCCTGGAGTGGAGACAGGGGAATTGGCTACACCTTC.

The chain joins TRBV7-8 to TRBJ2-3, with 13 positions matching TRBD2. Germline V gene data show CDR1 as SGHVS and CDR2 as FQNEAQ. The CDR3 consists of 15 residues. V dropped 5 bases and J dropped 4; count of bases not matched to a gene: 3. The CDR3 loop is CASSRTSGSSDTQYF. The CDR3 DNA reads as TGTGCCAGCAGCAGGACTAGCGGGAGTTCAGATACGCAGTATTTT.

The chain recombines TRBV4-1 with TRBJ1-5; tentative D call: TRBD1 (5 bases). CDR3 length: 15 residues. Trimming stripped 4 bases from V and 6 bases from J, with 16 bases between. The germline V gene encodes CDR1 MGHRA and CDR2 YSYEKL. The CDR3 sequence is CASSPTGGGIQPQHF. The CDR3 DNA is TGCGCCAGCAGCCCCACCGGCGGGGGGATTCAGCCCCAGCATTTT.

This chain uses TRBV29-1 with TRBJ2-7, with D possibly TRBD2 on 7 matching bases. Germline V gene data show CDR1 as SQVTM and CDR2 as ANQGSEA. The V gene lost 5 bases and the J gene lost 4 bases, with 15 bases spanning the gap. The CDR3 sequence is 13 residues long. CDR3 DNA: TGCAGCGTTTTGGGTGCGGGGGCTTACGAGCAGTACTTC. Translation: CSVLGAGAYEQYF.

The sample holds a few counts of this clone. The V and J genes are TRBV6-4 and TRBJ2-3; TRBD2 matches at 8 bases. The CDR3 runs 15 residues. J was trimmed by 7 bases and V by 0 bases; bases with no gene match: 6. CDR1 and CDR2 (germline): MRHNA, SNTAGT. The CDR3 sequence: CASSDSTGGPHTQYF. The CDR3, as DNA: TGTGCCAGCAGTGACTCGACGGGAGGGCCCCATACGCAGTATTTT.

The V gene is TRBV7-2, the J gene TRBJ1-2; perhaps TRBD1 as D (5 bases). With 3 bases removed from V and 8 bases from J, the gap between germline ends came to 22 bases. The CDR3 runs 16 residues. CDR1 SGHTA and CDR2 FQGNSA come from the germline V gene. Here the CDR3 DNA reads TGTGCCAGCAGCTTTGGGCAGGGTGCCTTTGTCGGGGGCTACACCTTC. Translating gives CASSFGQGAFVGGYTF.

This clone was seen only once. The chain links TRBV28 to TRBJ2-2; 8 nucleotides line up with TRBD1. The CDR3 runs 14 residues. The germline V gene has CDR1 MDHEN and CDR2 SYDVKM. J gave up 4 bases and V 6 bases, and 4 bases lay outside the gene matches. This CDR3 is CASRGTGSTGELFF. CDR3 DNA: TGTGCCAGCAGGGGGACAGGTTCCACCGGGGAGCTGTTTTTT.

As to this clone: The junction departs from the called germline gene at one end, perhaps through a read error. The CDR3 bases are TGTGCCACCAGCAGAGGTACGGGACTAGCGGGAGAGTTTAACAGTCAGTACTTC. Protein: CATSRGTGLAGEFNSQYF. This chain joins TRBV15 and TRBJ2-4; TRBD2 matches at 14 bases. The CDR3 has 18 amino acids. Per the germline V gene, CDR1 is LNHNV and CDR2 is YYDKDF (reference sequence).

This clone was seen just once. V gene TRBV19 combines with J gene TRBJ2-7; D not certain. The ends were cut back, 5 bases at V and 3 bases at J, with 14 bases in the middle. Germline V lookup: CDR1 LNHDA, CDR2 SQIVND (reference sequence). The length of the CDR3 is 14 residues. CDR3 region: CASSARSASYEQYF. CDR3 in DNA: TGTGCCAGTAGTGCCCGGTCGGCTAGCTACGAGCAGTACTTC.

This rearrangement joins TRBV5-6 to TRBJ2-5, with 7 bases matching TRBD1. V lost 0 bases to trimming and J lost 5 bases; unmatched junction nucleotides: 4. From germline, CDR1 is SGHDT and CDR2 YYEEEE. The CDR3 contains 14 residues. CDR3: CASSLVGTAETQYF. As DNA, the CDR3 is TGTGCCAGCAGCTTGGTTGGGACAGCGGAGACCCAGTACTTC.

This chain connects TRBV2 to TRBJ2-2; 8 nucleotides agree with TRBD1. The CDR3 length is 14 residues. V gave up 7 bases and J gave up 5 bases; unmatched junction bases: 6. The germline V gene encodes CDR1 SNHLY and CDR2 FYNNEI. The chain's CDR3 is CASISQGGTGELFF. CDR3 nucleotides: TGTGCCAGCATTTCACAGGGGGGTACCGGGGAGCTGTTTTTT.

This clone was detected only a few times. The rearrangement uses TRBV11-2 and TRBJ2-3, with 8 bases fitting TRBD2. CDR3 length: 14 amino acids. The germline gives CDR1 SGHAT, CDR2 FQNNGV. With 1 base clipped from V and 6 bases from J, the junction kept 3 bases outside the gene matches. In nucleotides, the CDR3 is TGTGCCAGCAGCTTAGTAGCGGGGACCGATACGCAGTATTTT. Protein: CASSLVAGTDTQYF.

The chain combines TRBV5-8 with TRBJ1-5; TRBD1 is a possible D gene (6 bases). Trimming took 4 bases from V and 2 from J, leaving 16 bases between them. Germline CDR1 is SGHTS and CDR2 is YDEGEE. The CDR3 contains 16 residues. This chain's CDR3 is CASSDTGHPGNQPQHF. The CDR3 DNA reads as TGTGCCAGCAGCGACACAGGGCACCCGGGCAATCAGCCCCAGCATTTT.

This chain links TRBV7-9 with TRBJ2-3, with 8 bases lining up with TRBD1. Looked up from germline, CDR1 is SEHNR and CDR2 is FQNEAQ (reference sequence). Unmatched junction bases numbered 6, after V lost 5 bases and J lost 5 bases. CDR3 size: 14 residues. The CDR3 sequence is CASSQDRVGDTQYF. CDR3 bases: TGTGCCAGCAGCCAGGACAGGGTCGGAGATACGCAGTATTTT.

The CDR3 reads CASSFKGGTRQYYGYTF. The CDR3 nucleotides read TGTGCCAGCAGTTTTAAGGGAGGAACCCGGCAGTATTATGGCTACACCTTC. V gene TRBV28 combines with J gene TRBJ1-2; unclear D gene. The length of the CDR3 is 17 residues. Trimming took off 3 bases at V and 5 bases at J, with 22 bases between the two ends. Per germline, CDR1 MDHEN and CDR2 SYDVKM.

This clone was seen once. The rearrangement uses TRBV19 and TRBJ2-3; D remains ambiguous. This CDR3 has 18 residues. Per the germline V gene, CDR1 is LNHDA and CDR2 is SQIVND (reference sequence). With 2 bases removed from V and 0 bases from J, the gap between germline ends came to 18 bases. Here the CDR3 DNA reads TGTGCCAGTAGTATATCGGGTTCTCGACGAGTTAGCACAGATACGCAGTATTTT. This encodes CASSISGSRRVSTDTQYF. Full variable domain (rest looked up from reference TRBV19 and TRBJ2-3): DGGITQSPKYLFRKEGQNVTLSCEQNLNHDAMYWYRQDPGQGLRLIYYSQIVNDFQKGDIAEGYSVSREKKESFPLTVTSAQKNPTAFYLCASSISGSRRVSTDTQYFGPGTRLTVL.

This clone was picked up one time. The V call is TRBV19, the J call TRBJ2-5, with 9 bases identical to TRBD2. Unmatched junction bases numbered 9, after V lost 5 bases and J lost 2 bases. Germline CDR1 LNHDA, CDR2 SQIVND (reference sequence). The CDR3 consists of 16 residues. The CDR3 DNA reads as TGTGCCAGTAGTCAAGAGCGGGAGGTGGGTCAAGAGACCCAGTACTTC. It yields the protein CASSQEREVGQETQYF.

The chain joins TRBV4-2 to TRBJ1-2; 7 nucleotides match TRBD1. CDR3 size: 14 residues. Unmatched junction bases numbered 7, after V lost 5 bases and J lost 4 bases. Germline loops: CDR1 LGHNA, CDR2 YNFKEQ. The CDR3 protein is CASSTAGGLYGYTF. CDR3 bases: TGTGCCAGCAGCACCGCAGGGGGTCTCTATGGCTACACCTTC.

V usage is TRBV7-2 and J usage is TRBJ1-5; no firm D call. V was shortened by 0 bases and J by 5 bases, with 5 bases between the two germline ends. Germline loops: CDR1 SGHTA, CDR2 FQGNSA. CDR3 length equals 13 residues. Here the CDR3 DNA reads TGTGCCAGCAGCTTAGCAGAGTATCAGCCCCAGCATTTT. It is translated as CASSLAEYQPQHF. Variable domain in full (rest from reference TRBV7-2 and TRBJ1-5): GAGVSQSPSNKVTEKGKDVELRCDPISGHTALYWYRQSLGQGLEFLIYFQGNSAPDKSGLPSDRFSAERTGGSVSTLTIQRTQQEDSAVYLCASSLAEYQPQHFGDGTRLSIL.

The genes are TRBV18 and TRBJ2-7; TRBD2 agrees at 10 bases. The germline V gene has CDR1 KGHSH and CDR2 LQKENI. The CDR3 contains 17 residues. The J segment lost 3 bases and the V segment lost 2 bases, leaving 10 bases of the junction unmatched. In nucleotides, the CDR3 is TGTGCCAGCTCACCATCGCTAGCGGGGGCCACCCTCTACGAGCAGTACTTC. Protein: CASSPSLAGATLYEQYF.